This TCR beta chain originates from a study of molecular identifiers for immune sequencing clone quantification. About the research overall: In replicates, RNA taken from about 20,000 or 100,000 naive CD8 cells was divided five ways, and four portions underwent sequencing.

In this sample, this clonotype turned up a few times. TCRdb redid the calling of the PCR reads with MiXCR, one entry per CDR3 protein. The table shows thousands of distinct CDR3 sequences, with about 33% occurring only once. Libraries of naive CD8 T cells were made from around 20,000 to 1,000,000 sorted cells. They used 10%, 30% or 50% RNA. A CD8+CD4-CCR7+CD45RA+ gate was used to sort naive CD8 T cells. The length of the CDR3 is 15 residues. Deletions cut 5 bases from V and 2 bases from J, with 10 bases between. Germline CDR1 reads LNHDA; CDR2 reads SQIVND (reference sequence). The clonotype originates from a human donor in good health. Some libraries in this study had Jurkat cell RNA spiked in. The chain employs TRBV19 and TRBJ2-6; a possible D gene is TRBD1 (6 bases). Input material: naive CD8+ T cells from blood, with Jurkat cell RNA spiked in. Subset noted: FACS-sorted CD8+CD4-CCR7+CD45RA+ naive T cells. CDR3 protein: CASSLGQTGANVLTF. CDR3 in DNA: TGTGCCAGTAGTCTAGGACAGACTGGGGCCAACGTCCTGACTTTC. Complete variable domain (other parts from reference TRBV19 and TRBJ2-6): DGGITQSPKYLFRKEGQNVTLSCEQNLNHDAMYWYRQDPGQGLRLIYYSQIVNDFQKGDIAEGYSVSREKKESFPLTVTSAQKNPTAFYLCASSLGQTGANVLTFGAGSRLTVL.